What follows describes a single TCR beta chain. This specimen comes from a study of blood T cell repertoires in COVID-19. On the study more broadly: Whether acute or convalescent, the COVID-19 samples came from the United States, Italy and Spain. T cells, B-cell-depleted T cells, or PBMCs provided the cDNA or gDNA that served as material.

In the study's own analysis: Reference gene primer amplification yielded estimated nucleated cell counts. Assay: immunoSEQ multiplex PCR; the TCRdb copy retains only in-frame clones and omits some. The V and J calls and clone size are taken from that table; D and trimming were inferred from the DNA. In the table there are over 250,000 clones, about 82% of which are singletons. This clonotype was obtained from a man aged 50 or older with active or convalescent COVID-19. Sample: peripheral blood.

CDR3 loop: CASSPLDIGTEAFF. The CDR3 DNA sequence: TGTGCCAGCAGCCCCCTGGACATAGGAACTGAAGCTTTCTTT. J is TRBJ1-1 and V is TRBV3-1 (or the pseudogene TRBV3-2); TRBD1 might be the D (5 bases). Germline values: CDR1 LGHDT, CDR2 YNNKEL (reference sequence). The CDR3 spans 14 residues. The V end was cut by 4 bases, the J end by 5 bases, with 14 bases between.